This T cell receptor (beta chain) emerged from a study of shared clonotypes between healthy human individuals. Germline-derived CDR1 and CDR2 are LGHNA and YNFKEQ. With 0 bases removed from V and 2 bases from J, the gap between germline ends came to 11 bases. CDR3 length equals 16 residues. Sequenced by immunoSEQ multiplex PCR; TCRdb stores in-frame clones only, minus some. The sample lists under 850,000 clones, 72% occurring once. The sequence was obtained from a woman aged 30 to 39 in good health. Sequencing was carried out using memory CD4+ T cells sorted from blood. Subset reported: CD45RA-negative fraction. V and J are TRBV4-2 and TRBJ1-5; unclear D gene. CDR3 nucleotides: TGTGCCAGCAGCCAAGATTCCCACGTGGGCAATCAGCCCCAGCATTTT. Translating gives CASSQDSHVGNQPQHF.